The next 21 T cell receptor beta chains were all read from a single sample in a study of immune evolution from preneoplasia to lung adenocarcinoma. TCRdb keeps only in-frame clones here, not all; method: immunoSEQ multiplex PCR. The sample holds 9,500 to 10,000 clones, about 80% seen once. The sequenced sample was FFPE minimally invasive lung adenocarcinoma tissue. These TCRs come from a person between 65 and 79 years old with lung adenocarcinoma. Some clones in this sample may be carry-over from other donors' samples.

The CDR3 DNA sequence: TGTGCCACCAGCAGAGGAGGGGGATGGAGTGGCTACACCTTC. It encodes CATSRGGGWSGYTF. V is TRBV15 and J is TRBJ1-2; TRBD1 is a possible D gene (6 bases). Trimming removed 1 base at V and 7 bases at J, with 13 bases between. This CDR3 comprises 14 residues. Germline V lookup: CDR1 LNHNV, CDR2 YYDKDF (reference sequence).

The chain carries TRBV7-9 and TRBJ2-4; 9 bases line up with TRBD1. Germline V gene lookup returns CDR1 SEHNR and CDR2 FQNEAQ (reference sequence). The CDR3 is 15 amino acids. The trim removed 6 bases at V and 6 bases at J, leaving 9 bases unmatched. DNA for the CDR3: TGTGCCAGCAGTCCCCGGGACAGGGTCGGAAACATTCAGTACTTC. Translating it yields CASSPRDRVGNIQYF. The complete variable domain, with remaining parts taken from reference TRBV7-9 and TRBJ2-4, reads DTGVSQNPRHKITKRGQNVTFRCDPISEHNRLYWYRQTLGQGPEFLTYFQNEAQLEKSRLLSDRFSAERPKGSFSTLEIQRTEQGDSAMYLCASSPRDRVGNIQYFGAGTRLSVL.

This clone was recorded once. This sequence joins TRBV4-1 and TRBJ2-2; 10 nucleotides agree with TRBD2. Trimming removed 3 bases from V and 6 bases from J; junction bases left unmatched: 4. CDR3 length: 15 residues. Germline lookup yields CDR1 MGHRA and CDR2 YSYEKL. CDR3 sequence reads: CASSQASGRSGELFF. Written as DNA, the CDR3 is TGCGCCAGCAGCCAGGCTAGCGGGAGATCCGGGGAGCTGTTTTTT.

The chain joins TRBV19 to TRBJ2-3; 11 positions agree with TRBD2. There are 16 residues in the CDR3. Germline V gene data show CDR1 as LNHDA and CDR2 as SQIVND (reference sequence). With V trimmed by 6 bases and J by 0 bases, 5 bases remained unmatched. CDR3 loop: CASRRLAGISTDTQYF. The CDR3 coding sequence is TGTGCCAGTAGAAGACTAGCGGGGATAAGCACAGATACGCAGTATTTT.

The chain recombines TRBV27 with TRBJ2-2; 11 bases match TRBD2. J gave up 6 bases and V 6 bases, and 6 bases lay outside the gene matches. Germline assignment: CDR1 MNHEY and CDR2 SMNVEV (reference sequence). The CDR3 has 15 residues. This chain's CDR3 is CASREGSGGAGELFF. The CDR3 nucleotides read TGTGCCAGCAGGGAGGGTAGCGGGGGGGCCGGGGAGCTGTTTTTT.

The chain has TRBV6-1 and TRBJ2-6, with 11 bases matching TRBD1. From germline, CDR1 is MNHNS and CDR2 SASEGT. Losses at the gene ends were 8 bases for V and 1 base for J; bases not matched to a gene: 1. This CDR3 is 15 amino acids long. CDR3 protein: CASGQGASGANVLTF. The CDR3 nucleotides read TGTGCCAGCGGACAGGGGGCTTCTGGGGCCAACGTCCTGACTTTC.

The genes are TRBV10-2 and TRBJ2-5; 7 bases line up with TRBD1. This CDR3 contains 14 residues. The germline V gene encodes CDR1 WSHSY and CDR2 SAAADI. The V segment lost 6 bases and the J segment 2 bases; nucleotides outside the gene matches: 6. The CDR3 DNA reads TGCGCCAGCAGCGGACAGGTGATACAAGAGACCCAGTACTTC. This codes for CASSGQVIQETQYF.

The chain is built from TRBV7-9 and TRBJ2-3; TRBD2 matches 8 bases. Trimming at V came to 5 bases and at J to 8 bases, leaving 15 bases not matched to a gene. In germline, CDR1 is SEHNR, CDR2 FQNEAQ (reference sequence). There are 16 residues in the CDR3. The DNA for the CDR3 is TGTGCCAGCAGCCCCCCGGGACTAGTCTCCCCTGGTACGCAGTATTTT. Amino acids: CASSPPGLVSPGTQYF.

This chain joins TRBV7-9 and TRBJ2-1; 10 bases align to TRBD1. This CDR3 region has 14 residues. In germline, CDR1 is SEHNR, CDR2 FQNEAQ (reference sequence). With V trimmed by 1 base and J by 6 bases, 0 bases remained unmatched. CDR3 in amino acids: CASSLGTGGNEQFF. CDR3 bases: TGTGCCAGCAGCTTAGGGACAGGGGGCAATGAGCAGTTCTTC.

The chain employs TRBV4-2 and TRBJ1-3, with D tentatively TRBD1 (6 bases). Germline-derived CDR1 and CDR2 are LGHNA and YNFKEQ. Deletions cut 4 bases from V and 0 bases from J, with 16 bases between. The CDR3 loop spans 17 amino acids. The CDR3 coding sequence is TGTGCCAGCAGCCTAGACAGGCCGTCACACTCTGGAAACACCATATATTTT. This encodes CASSLDRPSHSGNTIYF.

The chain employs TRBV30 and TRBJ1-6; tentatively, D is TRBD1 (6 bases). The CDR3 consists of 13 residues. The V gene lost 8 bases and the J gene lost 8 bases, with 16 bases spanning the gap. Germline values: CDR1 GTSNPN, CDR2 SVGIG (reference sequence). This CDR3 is CAIQGSTDSPLHF. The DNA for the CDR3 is TGTGCCATACAGGGCTCCACTGATTCACCCCTCCACTTT.

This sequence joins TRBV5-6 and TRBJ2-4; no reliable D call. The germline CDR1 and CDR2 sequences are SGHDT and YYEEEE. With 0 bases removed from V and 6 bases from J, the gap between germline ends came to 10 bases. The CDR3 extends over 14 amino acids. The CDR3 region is CASSLGQDPNIQYF. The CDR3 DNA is TGTGCCAGCAGCTTGGGGCAGGACCCAAACATTCAGTACTTC. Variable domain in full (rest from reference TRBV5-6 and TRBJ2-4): DAGVTQSPTHLIKTRGQQVTLRCSPKSGHDTVSWYQQALGQGPQFIFQYYEEEERQRGNFPDRFSGHQFPNYSSELNVNALLLGDSALYLCASSLGQDPNIQYFGAGTRLSVL.

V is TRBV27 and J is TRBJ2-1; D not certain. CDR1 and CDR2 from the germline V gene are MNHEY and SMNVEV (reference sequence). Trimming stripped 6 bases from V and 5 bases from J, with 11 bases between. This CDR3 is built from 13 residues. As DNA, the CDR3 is TGTGCCAGCAGATTTAGCAAGCACAATGAGCAGTTCTTC. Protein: CASRFSKHNEQFF.

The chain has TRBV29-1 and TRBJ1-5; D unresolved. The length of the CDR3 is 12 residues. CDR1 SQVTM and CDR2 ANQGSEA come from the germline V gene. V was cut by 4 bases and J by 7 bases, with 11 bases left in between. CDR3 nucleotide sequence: TGCAGCGTTGGAGGGCCCGGCCAGCCCCAGCATTTT. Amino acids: CSVGGPGQPQHF.

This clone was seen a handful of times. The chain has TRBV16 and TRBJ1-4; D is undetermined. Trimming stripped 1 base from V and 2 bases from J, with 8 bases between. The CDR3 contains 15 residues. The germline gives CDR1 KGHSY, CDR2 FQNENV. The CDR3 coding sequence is TGTGCCAGCAGCCAATTTGGTGGTACTAATGAAAAACTGTTTTTT. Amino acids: CASSQFGGTNEKLFF.

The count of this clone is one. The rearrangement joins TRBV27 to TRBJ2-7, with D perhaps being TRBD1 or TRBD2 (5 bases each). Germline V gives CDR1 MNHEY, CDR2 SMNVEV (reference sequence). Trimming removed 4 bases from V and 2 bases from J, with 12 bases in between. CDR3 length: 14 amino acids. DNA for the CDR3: TGTGCCAGCAGTTATCAGGGACCAACCTACGAGCAGTACTTC. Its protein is CASSYQGPTYEQYF.

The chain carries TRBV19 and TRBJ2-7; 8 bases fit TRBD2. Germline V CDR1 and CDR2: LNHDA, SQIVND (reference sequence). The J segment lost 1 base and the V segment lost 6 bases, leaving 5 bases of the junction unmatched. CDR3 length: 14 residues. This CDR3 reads CASSFGLASYEQYF. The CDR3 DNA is TGTGCCAGTAGCTTCGGACTAGCTTCCTACGAGCAGTACTTC.

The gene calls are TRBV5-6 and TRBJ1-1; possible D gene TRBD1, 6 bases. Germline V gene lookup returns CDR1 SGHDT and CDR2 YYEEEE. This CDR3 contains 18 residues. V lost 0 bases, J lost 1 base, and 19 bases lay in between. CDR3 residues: CASSLGRGASSGNTEAFF. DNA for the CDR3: TGTGCCAGCAGCTTGGGACGGGGGGCGAGTTCGGGGAACACTGAAGCTTTCTTT.

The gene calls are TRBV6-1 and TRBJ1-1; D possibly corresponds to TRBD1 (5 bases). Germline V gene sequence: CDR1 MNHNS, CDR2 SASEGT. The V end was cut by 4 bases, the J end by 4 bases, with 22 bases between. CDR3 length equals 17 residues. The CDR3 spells CASSGGVRDERFTEAFF. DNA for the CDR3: TGTGCCAGCAGTGGGGGGGTCCGGGATGAGAGGTTCACTGAAGCTTTCTTT.

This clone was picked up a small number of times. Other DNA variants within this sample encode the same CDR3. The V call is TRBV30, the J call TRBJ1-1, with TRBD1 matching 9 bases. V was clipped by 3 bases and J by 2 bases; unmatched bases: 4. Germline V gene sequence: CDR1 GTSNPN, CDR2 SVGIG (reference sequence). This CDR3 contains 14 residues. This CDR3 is CAWRGQGGNTEAFF. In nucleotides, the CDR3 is TGTGCCTGGAGGGGACAGGGCGGTAACACTGAAGCTTTCTTT.

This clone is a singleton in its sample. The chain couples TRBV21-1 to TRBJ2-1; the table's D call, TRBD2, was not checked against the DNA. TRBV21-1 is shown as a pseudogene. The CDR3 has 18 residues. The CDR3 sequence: CAIGTTPDTYEGYNEQFF. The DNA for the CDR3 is TGTGCCATCGGGACTACCCCCGACACGTATGAGGGGTACAATGAGCAGTTCTTC.